These 14 T cell receptor beta chains were all obtained from the same sample, sequenced in a study of T-cell memory formation after mild COVID-19 (dated by TCRdb to the early 2020s). Libraries were built with 5' RACE. Sequencing instrument: Illumina NovaSeq 6000. TCRdb ran its own pipeline on the public reads, namely fastp trimming at Q25 and MiXCR clone calling, and kept in-frame beta chains. Rows are combined by CDR3 protein, so each entry shows the most common genes and DNA. The sample profile shows hundreds of thousands of distinct CDR3 sequences; 15% to 20% of them were found once. Jointly, the top ten make up around 8.1% of the sample. The sequenced sample was PBMCs or a T cell subset sorted from them (not recorded which). The receptors stem from an adult woman who had mild COVID-19 (a few samples of this study predate the infection). The sample titles of this study are shuffled in the database, so cell type and time point are left out; the donor was told from shared clones.

This clonotype was recorded a few times. The V gene is TRBV6-4, the J gene TRBJ2-3; 8 bases map to TRBD2. Per the germline V gene, CDR1 is MRHNA and CDR2 is SNTAGT. Trimming cost V 0 bases and J 0 bases; bases outside gene matches: 2. The CDR3 sequence is 16 residues long. CDR3 loop: CASSDSASGSTDTQYF. The CDR3 region has the DNA TGTGCCAGCAGTGACTCGGCTAGCGGGAGCACAGATACGCAGTATTTT.

The gene calls are TRBV7-2 and TRBJ1-5; D gene unclear. V gave up 3 bases and J gave up 2 bases, with 8 bases separating them. Germline V gene sequence: CDR1 SGHTA, CDR2 FQGNSA. The length of the CDR3 is 14 residues. Written as DNA, the CDR3 is TGTGCCAGCAGCTTCGCGGACCGCAATCAGCCCCAGCATTTT. It yields the protein CASSFADRNQPQHF.

The rearrangement links TRBV20-1 to TRBJ1-3; D call uncertain. Trimming cost V 6 bases and J 0 bases, with 15 bases left between them. CDR3 size: 15 residues. Germline CDR1 is DFQATT and CDR2 is SNEGSKA (reference sequence). CDR3 region: CSADNRLTSGNTIYF. The CDR3 DNA follows: TGCAGTGCCGATAACCGACTGACCTCTGGAAACACCATATATTTT.

V usage is TRBV21-1 and J usage is TRBJ1-6. TRBV21-1 is designated a pseudogene. The CDR3 has 16 amino acids. The CDR3 DNA sequence: TGTGCCAGCACTACCCGCTCGTGGTCCTATAATTCACCCCTCCACTTT. Translating gives CASTTRSWSYNSPLHF.

This chain connects TRBV20-1 to TRBJ2-1, with TRBD1 identical over 12 bases. Germline-derived CDR1 and CDR2 are DFQATT and SNEGSKA (reference sequence). The CDR3 runs to 15 residues. V trimming: 5 bases; J trimming: 7 bases; junction bases outside the gene matches: 9. CDR3 coding DNA: TGCAGTGCTCGACGGGACAGGGGGCCATTTAATGAGCAGTTCTTC. Amino acids: CSARRDRGPFNEQFF.

The chain links TRBV24-1 to TRBJ2-1; no firm D call. CDR1 and CDR2 (germline): KGHDR, SFDVKD. Trimming left V 9 bases short and J 7 bases short, with 9 bases between. The CDR3 contains 11 residues. CDR3 residues: CATQLRNEQFF. Here the CDR3 DNA reads TGTGCCACCCAACTACGAAATGAGCAGTTCTTC.

The V call is TRBV15, the J call TRBJ2-7, with a weak D call TRBD1 (5 bases). The germline gives CDR1 LNHNV, CDR2 YYDKDF (reference sequence). The CDR3 runs 16 residues. V lost 3 bases to trimming and J lost 3 bases, with 18 bases between them. The CDR3 DNA reads as TGTGCCACCAGCAGTCATAGACAGATTGCATACTACGAGCAGTACTTC. Its translation: CATSSHRQIAYYEQYF.

This clonotype was seen only a few times. V usage is TRBV7-6 and J usage is TRBJ2-7, with 10 bases lining up with TRBD2. Per the germline V gene, CDR1 is SGHVS and CDR2 is FNYEAQ. After removal of 2 bases from V and 5 bases from J, the junction contained 6 bases not matched to a gene. The CDR3 contains 15 residues. The CDR3 coding sequence is TGTGCCAGCAGCTTAATGCCTAGCGGGAGCCACGAGCAGTACTTC. Its protein product is CASSLMPSGSHEQYF.

The chain uses TRBV7-2 and TRBJ2-6; D unresolved. Germline CDR1 reads SGHTA; CDR2 reads FQGNSA. V dropped 4 bases and J dropped 0 bases, with 13 bases sitting between them. The length of the CDR3 is 17 residues. The CDR3: CASSSLYTVSGANVLTF. In nucleotides, the CDR3 is TGTGCCAGCAGCTCCCTTTATACAGTCTCTGGGGCCAACGTCCTGACTTTC.

A remark on this clonotype: The junction shows a germline mismatch at one end, possibly a read error. The CDR3 DNA sequence: TGCAGTGCAAGAGGCTCGCTAGCCTCCTACGAGCAGTACTTC. Translating gives CSARGSLASYEQYF. V usage is TRBV20-1 and J usage is TRBJ2-7, with D perhaps TRBD2 (5 bases). The CDR3 consists of 14 residues. The germline CDR1 and CDR2 sequences are DFQATT and SNEGSKA (reference sequence).

The chain recombines TRBV29-1 with TRBJ2-3; no clear D gene. Germline V gives CDR1 SQVTM, CDR2 ANQGSEA. The CDR3 sequence is 17 residues long. V lost 4 bases and J 0 bases, leaving 20 bases between the germline ends. The CDR3 sequence: CSVAGQLTQSSTDTQYF. DNA of the CDR3: TGCAGCGTTGCAGGCCAGTTAACCCAGTCTAGCACAGATACGCAGTATTTT.

The rearrangement uses TRBV5-5 and TRBJ1-1; D not certain. The CDR3 runs to 18 residues. V was trimmed by 0 bases and J by 0 bases, leaving 18 bases between them. Germline loops: CDR1 SGHKS, CDR2 YYEKEE (reference sequence). CDR3 loop: CASSLVTQYFSMNTEAFF. CDR3 coding DNA: TGTGCCAGCAGCTTGGTTACGCAGTACTTTTCCATGAACACTGAAGCTTTCTTT.

The V gene is TRBV15, the J gene TRBJ2-7, with unresolved D. The CDR3 totals 13 residues. Germline-derived CDR1 and CDR2 are LNHNV and YYDKDF (reference sequence). V lost 5 bases and J lost 6, with 14 bases in between. Here the CDR3 reads CATSLPPPGEQYF. CDR3 in DNA: TGTGCCACCAGCCTCCCTCCCCCGGGCGAGCAGTACTTC.

The chain is built from TRBV20-1 and TRBJ1-5; TRBD1 aligns across 7 bases. The germline V gene has CDR1 DFQATT and CDR2 SNEGSKA (reference sequence). With 5 bases clipped from V and 1 base from J, the junction kept 5 bases outside the gene matches. This CDR3 spans 14 amino acids. This chain's CDR3 is CSAGTAISNQPQHF. CDR3 in DNA: TGCAGTGCTGGGACAGCGATCAGCAATCAGCCCCAGCATTTT.